In its sample, the clone carrying this TCR beta chain was seen once. Its antigen is unknown. TCRdb's table, derived via immunoSEQ multiplex PCR, lists solely in-frame clones and lacks some. The table records approximately 150,000 clones, approximately 86% of them present only once. Separate from the approximately 670-subject first cohort, the roughly 120-subject validation cohort was the one that the donors belonged to. The J segment lost 4 bases and the V segment lost 6 bases, leaving 3 bases of the junction unmatched. Germline values: CDR1 SGHVS, CDR2 FQNEAQ. The CDR3 extends over 14 amino acids. The source of the sample is a study of cytomegalovirus exposure and HLA in healthy donors. Overall study context: The same platform was used for the approximately 120 validation repertoires as for the approximately 730 first-cohort repertoires, as reported in a later analysis. Regarding the study as a whole: The investigators catalogued some 150 TCR beta chains as cytomegalovirus-associated. Accounts indicate the classifier identified cytomegalovirus status with strong specificity and sensitivity.

This chain joins TRBV7-8 and TRBJ2-1; 10 nucleotides agree with TRBD1. The specimen sequenced was PBMCs. The origin of this receptor is a man younger than 30 in good health and CMV-seropositive. This CDR3 reads CASSGTGDYNEQFF. The CDR3 DNA is TGTGCCAGCAGTGGGACAGGGGATTACAATGAGCAGTTCTTC.